This entry lists 16 T cell receptor beta chains sequenced from one sample in a study of blood T cell repertoires in COVID-19 (dated by TCRdb to the early 2020s). Receptor amplification or capture employed the immunoSEQ multiplex PCR assay. Sourced from immuneACCESS, this table was stored by TCRdb with only in-frame sequences that have V and J called. A share of the clones is absent; for the studies checked, an unresolved V gene accounts for under half, and the remainder has no known explanation. A total of about 68,000 clones appear in this sample, roughly 87% of them only once. The ten most abundant clones make up approximately 0.56% of the sample. Sequences were obtained from peripheral blood. These receptors all come from a man aged 50 to 59 with COVID-19, enrolled during active disease.

V and J are TRBV6-5 and TRBJ2-5; D perhaps matches TRBD2 (6 bases). The CDR3 totals 11 residues. The germline CDR1 and CDR2 sequences are MNHEY and SVGAGI. V lost 8 bases and J lost 5, with 9 bases in between. The CDR3 region has the DNA TGTGCCAGCGCCCGGGGGGAGACCCAGTACTTC. Its translation: CASARGETQYF.

The J gene is TRBJ1-2, the V gene TRBV19; 9 positions agree with TRBD1. The CDR3 is made up of 15 amino acids. Per the germline V gene, CDR1 is LNHDA and CDR2 is SQIVND (reference sequence). After removal of 5 bases from V and 4 bases from J, the junction contained 8 bases not matched to a gene. CDR3 residues: CASSPAGQGTYGYTF. The DNA of the CDR3 is TGTGCCAGTAGTCCTGCCGGACAGGGGACCTATGGCTACACCTTC.

This chain joins TRBV24-1 and TRBJ2-1, with TRBD2 identical over 11 bases. Germline trimming cut 4 bases from V and 5 bases from J; bases unmatched to any gene: 3. This CDR3 has 15 residues. Germline V gene data show CDR1 as KGHDR and CDR2 as SFDVKD. The CDR3 here is CATSDTGLADNEQFF. As DNA, the CDR3 is TGTGCCACCAGTGACACGGGACTAGCGGACAATGAGCAGTTCTTC.

The rearrangement joins TRBV7-2 to TRBJ2-2, with D perhaps TRBD1 (6 bases). V was pared by 7 bases and J by 6 bases, with 18 bases between. The CDR3 is 15 amino acids. The germline V gene encodes CDR1 SGHTA and CDR2 FQGNSA. In DNA form, the CDR3 reads TGTGCCAGCAACGGTGACAGGCTGTTGGCCGGGGAGCTGTTTTTT. Its translation: CASNGDRLLAGELFF.

The chain is built from TRBV5-1 and TRBJ1-4; D is perhaps TRBD1 (5 bases). The germline gives CDR1 SGHRS, CDR2 YFSETQ. This CDR3 is 13 amino acids long. V shed 2 bases and J shed 8 bases, with 10 bases lying between them. CDR3 DNA sequence: TGCGCCAGCAGCTTTGACAGAGAGGAAAAACTGTTTTTT. It encodes CASSFDREEKLFF.

The gene calls are TRBV6-1 and TRBJ2-7; D is unresolved. The germline V and J ends were trimmed by 3 bases and 3 bases, with 9 bases remaining between them. The CDR3 runs to 13 residues. The germline gives CDR1 MNHNS, CDR2 SASEGT. The CDR3 DNA is TGTGCCAGCAGTGACCCACTGATCTACGAGCAGTACTTC. Its translation: CASSDPLIYEQYF.

The rearrangement joins TRBV27 to TRBJ2-2; unclear D gene. CDR1 and CDR2 (germline): MNHEY, SMNVEV (reference sequence). The CDR3 sequence is 13 residues long. V was shortened by 3 bases and J by 4 bases, with 6 bases between the two germline ends. The CDR3 is CASSLFRTGELFF. The CDR3 DNA follows: TGTGCCAGCAGTTTGTTCCGCACCGGGGAGCTGTTTTTT.

The V gene is TRBV5-1, the J gene TRBJ2-6; perhaps TRBD2 as D (5 bases). The CDR3 has 15 residues. V was pared by 5 bases and J by 0 bases, with 9 bases between. Germline-derived CDR1 and CDR2 are SGHRS and YFSETQ. DNA of the CDR3: TGCGCCAGCAGTAGGGCGGGCTCTGGGGCCAACGTCCTGACTTTC. This sequence encodes CASSRAGSGANVLTF.

This chain joins TRBV10-3 and TRBJ2-7; TRBD2 matches 12 bases. V lost 2 bases and J lost 2; bases outside the gene matches: 10. This CDR3 spans 18 amino acids. The V gene's germline CDR1 is ENHRY and CDR2 SYGVKD. The CDR3 here is CAISEGQETSGRTYEQYF. The CDR3 region has the DNA TGTGCCATCAGTGAGGGACAGGAGACTAGCGGGAGAACCTACGAGCAGTACTTC.

The genes are TRBV18 and TRBJ2-7; TRBD1 aligns across 7 bases. The CDR3 sequence is 14 residues long. With 2 bases clipped from V and 2 bases from J, the junction kept 3 bases outside the gene matches. CDR1 and CDR2 (germline): KGHSH, LQKENI. The CDR3: CASSPDRVAYEQYF. The CDR3 DNA reads as TGTGCCAGCTCACCAGACAGGGTTGCCTACGAGCAGTACTTC. Full variable domain (rest looked up from reference TRBV18 and TRBJ2-7): NAGVMQNPRHLVRRRGQEARLRCSPMKGHSHVYWYRQLPEEGLKFMVYLQKENIIDESGMPKERFSAEFPKEGPSILRIQQVVRGDSAAYFCASSPDRVAYEQYFGPGTRLTVT.

V usage is TRBV5-5 and J usage is TRBJ2-7; 8 bases fit TRBD1. Trimming took 6 bases from V and 5 from J; bases not matched to a gene: 13. Germline lookup yields CDR1 SGHKS and CDR2 YYEKEE (reference sequence). The CDR3 has 15 residues. For the CDR3, the DNA is TGTGCCAGCACGTCTGCGGGACTCAGGGGGCACGAGCAGTACTTC. Translating gives CASTSAGLRGHEQYF.

This chain uses TRBV3-1 (or the pseudogene TRBV3-2) with TRBJ2-1; TRBD2 matches 8 bases. CDR1 LGHDT and CDR2 YNNKEL come from the germline V gene (reference sequence). V was clipped by 1 base and J by 5 bases; unmatched bases: 4. This CDR3 is 15 amino acids long. CDR3 DNA sequence: TGTGCCAGCAGCCAAGGCGCGGGAGGAAACAATGAGCAGTTCTTC. This translates into CASSQGAGGNNEQFF.

The CDR3 DNA reads as TGTGCCAGTAGTCGGAGACAGGGGGCCAACTATGGCTACACCTTC. As protein: CASSRRQGANYGYTF. The J gene is TRBJ1-2, the V gene TRBV19, with TRBD1 matching 10 bases. Per germline, CDR1 LNHDA and CDR2 SQIVND (reference sequence). Losses at the gene ends were 5 bases for V and 2 bases for J; bases not matched to a gene: 5. CDR3 length equals 15 residues.

The chain carries TRBV11-2 and TRBJ2-7, with a weak D call TRBD1 (5 bases). Germline V lookup: CDR1 SGHAT, CDR2 FQNNGV. V was cut by 5 bases and J by 2 bases, with 13 bases left in between. This CDR3 contains 14 residues. CDR3 amino acids: CASSADRTTYEQYF. For the CDR3, the DNA is TGTGCCAGCAGCGCAGACAGAACCACCTACGAGCAGTACTTC.

V usage is TRBV4-1 and J usage is TRBJ1-2; TRBD1 matches at 7 bases. Germline loops: CDR1 MGHRA, CDR2 YSYEKL. The length of the CDR3 is 14 residues. The junction had 9 bases not matched to a gene; V was cut back by 4 bases and J by 7 bases. Here the CDR3 DNA reads TGCGCCAGCAGCCGTACCGGGACAGCTTTTGGCTACACCTTC. It is translated as CASSRTGTAFGYTF.

The chain joins TRBV5-1 to TRBJ2-1, with TRBD2 matching 8 bases. Trimming removed 4 bases from V and 7 bases from J; junction bases left unmatched: 16. This CDR3 is 17 amino acids long. Germline loops: CDR1 SGHRS, CDR2 YFSETQ. The CDR3 sequence: CASSLRVGAGGDNEQFF. CDR3 DNA sequence: TGCGCCAGCAGCCTTCGGGTGGGGGCGGGAGGTGATAATGAGCAGTTCTTC.